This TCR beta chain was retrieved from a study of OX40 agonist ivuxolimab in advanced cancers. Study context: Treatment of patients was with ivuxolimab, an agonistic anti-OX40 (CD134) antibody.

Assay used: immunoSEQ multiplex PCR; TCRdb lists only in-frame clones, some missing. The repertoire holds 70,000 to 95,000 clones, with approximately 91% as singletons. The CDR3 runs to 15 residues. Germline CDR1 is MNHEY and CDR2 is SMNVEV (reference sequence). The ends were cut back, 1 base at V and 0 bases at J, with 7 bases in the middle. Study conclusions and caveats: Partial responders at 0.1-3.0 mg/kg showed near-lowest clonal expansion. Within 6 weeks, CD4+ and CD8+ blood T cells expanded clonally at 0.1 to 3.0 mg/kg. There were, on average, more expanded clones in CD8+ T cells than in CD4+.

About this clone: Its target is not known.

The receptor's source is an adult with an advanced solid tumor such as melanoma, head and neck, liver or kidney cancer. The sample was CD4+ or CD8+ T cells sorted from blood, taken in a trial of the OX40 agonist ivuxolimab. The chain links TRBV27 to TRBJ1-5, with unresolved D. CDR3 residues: CASSLFLSSNQPQHF. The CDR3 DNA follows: TGTGCCAGCAGTTTATTTCTTTCTAGCAATCAGCCCCAGCATTTT.